The clone carrying this T cell receptor (beta chain) was counted between two and nine times. Its antigen is currently unknown. Germline assignment: CDR1 LNHDA and CDR2 SQIVND (reference sequence). There are 14 residues in the CDR3. Trimming took off 1 base at V and 4 bases at J, with 10 bases between the two ends. Primers for the PCR totalled 60 Vbeta and 13 Jbeta. Sequenced by immunoSEQ multiplex PCR; TCRdb stores in-frame clones only, minus some. The data contain about 140,000 clones, roughly four fifths of them seen just once; the ten biggest clones take up approximately 8.2%. The data derive from a study of cytomegalovirus exposure and HLA in healthy donors. Regarding the study as a whole: Most TCRs appeared rarely, but some public TCRs recurred in many donors.

This clonotype was sampled from a woman aged 45-60 years in good health and CMV-seropositive. The V call is TRBV19, the J call TRBJ1-1; D is perhaps TRBD1 (6 bases). The sample consisted of PBMCs. The CDR3 DNA is TGTGCCAGTAGTATAGGAGGGGGTACCACTGAAGCTTTCTTT. Protein product: CASSIGGGTTEAFF.